These 29 T cell receptor beta chains share one sample of origin, sequenced in a study of CD8 T cells in Susac syndrome (dated by TCRdb to between 2017 and 2020). Library preparation was by the immunoSEQ multiplex PCR assay. RNA was extracted using the RNeasy kit, and about 0.45 to 1 microgram was reverse transcribed with random hexamers. The raw public reads went through TCRdb reprocessing: fastp at Q25, MiXCR clone calling, in-frame beta chains kept. Here each entry gathers all rows of one CDR3 protein and keeps the most common genes and DNA. The sample table holds some 120,000 distinct CDR3 sequences, of which about 94% were seen once. The top ten hold around 0.13% of the sample. The sample consisted of CD4+ T cells from PBMCs. Receptor source: a human donor with multiple sclerosis.

The V gene is TRBV6-1, the J gene TRBJ1-2; 8 bases are shared with TRBD1. V dropped 3 bases and J dropped 4; count of bases not matched to a gene: 4. CDR1 is MNHNS and CDR2 is SASEGT in the germline V gene. This CDR3 spans 14 amino acids. The CDR3 DNA reads TGTGCCAGCAGTGAGGGGGACAGGATCTATGGCTACACCTTC. This translates into CASSEGDRIYGYTF.

The chain joins TRBV20-1 to TRBJ1-6; 7 positions match TRBD1. V lost 0 bases and J lost 9; bases outside the gene matches: 8. The germline CDR1 and CDR2 sequences are DFQATT and SNEGSKA (reference sequence). This CDR3 has 15 amino acids. CDR3 sequence reads: CSARDYGQAGSPLHF. CDR3 DNA sequence: TGCAGTGCTAGAGATTATGGACAGGCTGGTTCACCCCTCCACTTT.

The CDR3 bases are TGTGCCAGCAGCTTAAGGGACCGGGAGACCCAGTACTTC. Translated, it gives CASSLRDRETQYF. The V and J genes are TRBV7-9 and TRBJ2-5; D tentatively reads TRBD1 or TRBD2 (5 bases each). Trimming stripped 2 bases from V and 5 bases from J, with 9 bases between. The CDR3 spans 13 residues. The germline CDR1 and CDR2 sequences are SEHNR and FQNEAQ (reference sequence). The full variable domain, rest sourced from reference TRBV7-9 and TRBJ2-5, is DTGVSQNPRHKITKRGQNVTFRCDPISEHNRLYWYRQTLGQGPEFLTYFQNEAQLEKSRLLSDRFSAERPKGSFSTLEIQRTEQGDSAMYLCASSLRDRETQYFGPGTRLLVL.

The chain joins TRBV30 to TRBJ1-2, with 7 nucleotides matching TRBD1. Germline V gives CDR1 GTSNPN, CDR2 SVGIG (reference sequence). Unmatched junction bases numbered 3, after V lost 3 bases and J lost 2 bases. The CDR3 runs to 13 residues. The CDR3 DNA follows: TGTGCCTGGAGCGGGACAGACAACTATGGCTACACCTTC. This sequence encodes CAWSGTDNYGYTF.

The CDR3: CASSLGPGQQANYGYTF. The CDR3 nucleotides are TGTGCCAGCAGCTTGGGACCCGGACAGCAAGCTAACTATGGCTACACCTTC. This sequence joins TRBV5-4 and TRBJ1-2, with D perhaps matching TRBD1 (6 bases). CDR3 length: 17 residues. Trimming shortened V by 0 bases and J by 0 bases, and 15 bases separated the two germline ends. The V gene's germline CDR1 is SGHNT and CDR2 YYREEE (reference sequence).

This clonotype has just one count. V gene TRBV30 combines with J gene TRBJ2-5, with D possibly matching TRBD2 (7 bases). Germline assignment: CDR1 GTSNPN and CDR2 SVGIG (reference sequence). This CDR3 is 15 amino acids long. The V end lost 2 bases, the J end lost 2 bases, and 15 bases lay between the germline ends. CDR3: CAWSPGEGYQETQYF. The CDR3 nucleotides read TGTGCCTGGAGTCCAGGGGAGGGATATCAAGAGACCCAGTACTTC. The whole variable domain, remainder taken from reference TRBV30 and TRBJ2-5, is SQTIHQWPATLVQPVGSPLSLECTVEGTSNPNLYWYRQAAGRGLQLLFYSVGIGQISSEVPQNLSASRPQDRQFILSSKKLLLSDSGFYLCAWSPGEGYQETQYFGPGTRLLVL.

The chain recombines TRBV12-3 or TRBV12-4 with TRBJ1-2; D not certain. Trimming removed 6 bases at V and 2 bases at J, with 10 bases between. CDR3 length: 13 amino acids. The CDR3: CASRSDTNYGYTF. CDR3 nucleotide sequence: TGTGCCAGCAGATCCGACACGAACTATGGCTACACCTTC.

This clonotype showed up just once. J is TRBJ2-5 and V is TRBV5-4; D is uncertain. The CDR3 is 14 residues long. V dropped 0 bases and J dropped 5 bases, with 11 bases sitting between them. Germline CDR1 and CDR2: SGHNT and YYREEE (reference sequence). CDR3 DNA: TGTGCCAGCAGCTTGGCCGGGTCCTGGGAGACCCAGTACTTC. Translated, it gives CASSLAGSWETQYF.

The J gene is TRBJ2-1, the V gene TRBV20-1; possibly TRBD2 for D (7 bases). Trimming stripped 6 bases from V and 14 bases from J, with 29 bases between. The germline V gene encodes CDR1 DFQATT and CDR2 SNEGSKA (reference sequence). This CDR3 comprises 15 residues. In DNA form, the CDR3 reads TGCAGTGCCCCACAAGTCGAGAATCCGGGGGGCCGAGAGTTCTTC. It yields the protein CSAPQVENPGGREFF.

The chain joins TRBV7-2 to TRBJ1-1; 7 nucleotides align to TRBD1. The CDR3 sequence is 15 residues long. V was pared by 1 base and J by 1 base, with 3 bases of the junction left unmatched. Germline V lookup: CDR1 SGHTA, CDR2 FQGNSA. CDR3 DNA sequence: TGTGCCAGCAGCTTAGTGACAGGGACGAACACTGAAGCTTTCTTT. This sequence encodes CASSLVTGTNTEAFF.

This chain uses TRBV2 with TRBJ2-1; 7 positions agree with TRBD2. In germline, CDR1 is SNHLY, CDR2 FYNNEI. The CDR3 is 16 amino acids. The junction had 9 bases not matched to a gene; V was cut back by 3 bases and J by 4 bases. The CDR3 bases are TGTGCCAGCAGTGACTTGGCTAGCGGCTTTTACAATGAGCAGTTCTTC. Translation: CASSDLASGFYNEQFF.

This chain connects TRBV29-1 to TRBJ1-1, with D maybe TRBD1 (5 bases). V lost 0 bases, J lost 6 bases, and 17 bases lay in between. Germline values: CDR1 SQVTM, CDR2 ANQGSEA. The CDR3 has 15 residues. CDR3 in amino acids: CSVEDGFLGLAEAFF. CDR3 DNA: TGCAGCGTTGAAGATGGGTTTTTGGGACTGGCTGAAGCTTTCTTT.

The chain carries TRBV7-2 and TRBJ2-2, with D possibly matching TRBD1 (6 bases). V lost 9 bases to trimming and J lost 7 bases, with 18 bases between them. This CDR3 spans 14 amino acids. Germline V gives CDR1 SGHTA, CDR2 FQGNSA. This CDR3 reads CASRTGKHYGELFF. The CDR3 DNA reads as TGTGCCAGTCGAACAGGGAAACATTACGGGGAGCTGTTTTTT.

The rearrangement uses TRBV6-2 or TRBV6-3 and TRBJ2-1, with 11 nucleotides matching TRBD2. Germline assignment: CDR1 MNHEY and CDR2 SVGEGT. The CDR3 has 14 residues. J gave up 7 bases and V 8 bases, and 7 bases lay outside the gene matches. Here the CDR3 reads CASRLSGGGNEQFF. The CDR3 region has the DNA TGTGCCAGCCGGCTTAGCGGGGGGGGTAATGAGCAGTTCTTC.

This chain links TRBV30 with TRBJ1-5; D not certain. Germline values: CDR1 GTSNPN, CDR2 SVGIG (reference sequence). With 1 base removed from V and 4 bases from J, the gap between germline ends came to 8 bases. This CDR3 contains 13 residues. The CDR3 loop reads CAWSDALNQPQHF. The CDR3 nucleotides are TGTGCCTGGAGTGACGCCTTAAATCAGCCCCAGCATTTT.

This clonotype was seen just once. V gene TRBV20-1 combines with J gene TRBJ2-3; a weak D match, TRBD2 (5 bases). Trimming removed 5 bases at V and 2 bases at J, with 20 bases between. The CDR3 is 16 amino acids. CDR1 is DFQATT, CDR2 SNEGSKA, per germline (reference sequence). For the CDR3, the DNA is TGCAGTGCTCTACGATGGGAGACATCACTCACAGATACGCAGTATTTT. It specifies CSALRWETSLTDTQYF.

V is TRBV12-3 or TRBV12-4 and J is TRBJ1-3; D unresolved. The V gene lost 3 bases and the J gene lost 0 bases, with 3 bases spanning the gap. The length of the CDR3 is 13 residues. The CDR3 here is CASSFNSGNTIYF. Here the CDR3 DNA reads TGTGCCAGCAGTTTCAACTCTGGAAACACCATATATTTT.

The chain recombines TRBV27 with TRBJ2-2, with D perhaps TRBD1 or TRBD2 (5 bases each). Germline V CDR1 and CDR2: MNHEY, SMNVEV (reference sequence). V was trimmed by 5 bases and J by 2 bases, leaving 21 bases between them. The CDR3 runs to 18 residues. The CDR3 loop reads CASSIRVRQGVNTGELFF. The CDR3 coding sequence is TGTGCCAGCAGTATAAGAGTAAGGCAGGGAGTAAACACCGGGGAGCTGTTTTTT.

The chain employs TRBV9 and TRBJ2-5; D ambiguous. V was clipped by 0 bases and J by 2 bases, with 5 bases between them. In germline, CDR1 is SGDLS, CDR2 YYNGEE. The CDR3 length is 13 residues. CDR3 sequence: CASSVGVQETQYF. CDR3 DNA: TGTGCCAGCAGCGTAGGAGTGCAAGAGACCCAGTACTTC.

The chain is built from TRBV7-2 and TRBJ1-4; D may be TRBD1 (5 bases). V was shortened by 5 bases and J by 6 bases, with 16 bases between the two germline ends. Germline CDR1 reads SGHTA; CDR2 reads FQGNSA. The CDR3 covers 15 residues. The CDR3 protein is CASSPMNGGDEKLFF. The CDR3, as DNA: TGTGCCAGCAGCCCTATGAACGGAGGGGATGAAAAACTGTTTTTT.

The chain has TRBV7-2 and TRBJ1-5; TRBD1 might be the D (6 bases). The CDR3 runs to 16 residues. V was trimmed by 0 bases and J by 2 bases, leaving 11 bases between them. Germline V lookup: CDR1 SGHTA, CDR2 FQGNSA. Here the CDR3 reads CASSLATGVGNQPQHF. The CDR3 DNA reads as TGTGCCAGCAGCTTAGCGACAGGTGTGGGCAATCAGCCCCAGCATTTT.

V gene TRBV7-9 combines with J gene TRBJ1-5; tentative D call: TRBD1 (6 bases). The ends were cut back, 1 base at V and 7 bases at J, with 8 bases in the middle. Germline values: CDR1 SEHNR, CDR2 FQNEAQ (reference sequence). The CDR3 consists of 13 residues. CDR3 DNA sequence: TGTGCCAGCAGCTTAGGGGACAAGCAGCCCCAGCATTTT. Translating gives CASSLGDKQPQHF.

The V call is TRBV5-1, the J call TRBJ1-1; no clear D gene. CDR1 is SGHRS and CDR2 is YFSETQ in the germline V gene. The V gene lost 5 bases and the J gene lost 10 bases, with 12 bases spanning the gap. The CDR3 is 11 amino acids. Written as DNA, the CDR3 is TGCGCCAGCAGTGGAAGGGAGGGAGCTTTCTTT. This translates into CASSGREGAFF.

The gene calls are TRBV7-9 and TRBJ2-3, with TRBD2 identical over 8 bases. The J segment lost 5 bases and the V segment lost 11 bases, leaving 9 bases of the junction unmatched. CDR3 length equals 13 residues. CDR1 is SEHNR, CDR2 FQNEAQ, per germline (reference sequence). CDR3 sequence reads: CAAGWLAGDTQYF. The CDR3 DNA reads TGTGCCGCCGGGTGGCTAGCGGGAGATACGCAGTATTTT.

V gene TRBV6-5 combines with J gene TRBJ2-3; 9 bases align to TRBD2. This CDR3 comprises 15 residues. J was trimmed by 1 base and V by 3 bases; bases with no gene match: 2. Germline CDR1 is MNHEY and CDR2 is SVGAGI. The CDR3 is CASSYRLAGTDTQYF. The CDR3 nucleotides read TGTGCCAGCAGTTATCGACTAGCGGGCACAGATACGCAGTATTTT.

As for this clonotype: The junction departs from germline at one end; a sequencing error may be responsible. V and J are TRBV5-1 and TRBJ1-1; D possibly corresponds to TRBD1 (5 bases). The CDR3 is made up of 16 amino acids. The germline CDR1 and CDR2 sequences are SGHRS and YFSETQ. The CDR3 DNA reads TGCGCCAGCAGCTTGGCGGTCGGGGGTTCGAACACTGAAGTTTTCTTT. Protein: CASSLAVGGSNTEVFF.

The chain carries TRBV5-1 and TRBJ2-5, with 9 nucleotides matching TRBD1. Germline V gene sequence: CDR1 SGHRS, CDR2 YFSETQ. The CDR3 runs 15 residues. Unmatched junction bases numbered 6, after V lost 2 bases and J lost 4 bases. The CDR3 DNA follows: TGCGCCAGCAGCTTACAGGGGGCGGTGGGAGAGACCCAGTACTTC. Its protein product is CASSLQGAVGETQYF.

The genes are TRBV2 and TRBJ2-5, with 8 bases identical to TRBD1. The CDR3 length is 14 residues. In germline, CDR1 is SNHLY, CDR2 FYNNEI. V was clipped by 9 bases and J by 1 base; unmatched bases: 7. The DNA for the CDR3 is TGTGCCAGAGACAGGGGTGGATTCCAAGAGACCCAGTACTTC. Translated, it gives CARDRGGFQETQYF.

The J gene is TRBJ1-2, the V gene TRBV19, with 12 positions matching TRBD1. Germline lookup yields CDR1 LNHDA and CDR2 SQIVND (reference sequence). The V segment lost 5 bases and the J segment 2 bases; nucleotides outside the gene matches: 3. CDR3 length: 15 amino acids. The CDR3 region is CASSVGQGANYGYTF. The DNA for the CDR3 is TGTGCCAGTAGTGTGGGACAGGGGGCAAACTATGGCTACACCTTC. The whole variable domain, filled in from reference TRBV19 and TRBJ1-2, reads DGGITQSPKYLFRKEGQNVTLSCEQNLNHDAMYWYRQDPGQGLRLIYYSQIVNDFQKGDIAEGYSVSREKKESFPLTVTSAQKNPTAFYLCASSVGQGANYGYTFGSGTRLTVV.